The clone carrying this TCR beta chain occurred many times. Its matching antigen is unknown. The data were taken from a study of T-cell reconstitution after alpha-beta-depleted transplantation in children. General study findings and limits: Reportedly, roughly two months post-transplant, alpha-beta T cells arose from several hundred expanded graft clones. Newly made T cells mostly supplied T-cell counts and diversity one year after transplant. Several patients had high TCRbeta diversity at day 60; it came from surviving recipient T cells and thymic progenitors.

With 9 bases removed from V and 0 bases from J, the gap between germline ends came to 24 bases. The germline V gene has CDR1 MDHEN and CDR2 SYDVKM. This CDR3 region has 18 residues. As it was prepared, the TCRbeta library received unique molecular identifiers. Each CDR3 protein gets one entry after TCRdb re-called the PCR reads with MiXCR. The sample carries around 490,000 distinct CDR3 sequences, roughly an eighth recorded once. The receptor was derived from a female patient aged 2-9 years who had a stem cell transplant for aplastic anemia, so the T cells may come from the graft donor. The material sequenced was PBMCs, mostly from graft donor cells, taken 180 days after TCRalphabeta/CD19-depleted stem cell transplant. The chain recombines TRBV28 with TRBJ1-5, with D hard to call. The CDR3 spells CASTLSLYRTGSNQPQHF. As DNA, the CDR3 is TGTGCCAGTACGTTATCCCTCTATCGGACGGGTAGCAATCAGCCCCAGCATTTT.